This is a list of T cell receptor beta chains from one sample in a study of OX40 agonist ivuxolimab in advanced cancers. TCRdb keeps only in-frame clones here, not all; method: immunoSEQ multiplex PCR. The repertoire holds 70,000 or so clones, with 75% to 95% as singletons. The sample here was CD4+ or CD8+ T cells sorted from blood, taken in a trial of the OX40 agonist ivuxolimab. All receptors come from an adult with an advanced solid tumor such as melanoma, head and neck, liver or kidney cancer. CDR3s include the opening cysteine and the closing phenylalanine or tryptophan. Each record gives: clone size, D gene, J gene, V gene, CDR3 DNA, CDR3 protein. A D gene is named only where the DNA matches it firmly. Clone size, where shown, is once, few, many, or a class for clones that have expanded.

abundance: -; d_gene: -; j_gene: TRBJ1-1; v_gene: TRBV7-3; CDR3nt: TGTGCCAGCAGTCCACGGGGCGGCACTGAAGCTTTCTTT; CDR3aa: CASSPRGGTEAFF
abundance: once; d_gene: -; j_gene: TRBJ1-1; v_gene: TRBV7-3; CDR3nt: TGTGCCAGCAGCCCCTTCGCACAGGGCACTGAAGCTTTCTTT; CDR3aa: CASSPFAQGTEAFF
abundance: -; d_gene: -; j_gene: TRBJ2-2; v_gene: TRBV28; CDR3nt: TGTGCCAGCGACCAGCGGTTCACCGGGGAGCTGTTTTTT; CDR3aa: CASDQRFTGELFF
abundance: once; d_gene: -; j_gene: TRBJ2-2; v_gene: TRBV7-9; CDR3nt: TGTGCCAGCAGCTTAGCGTACGTACAGGGTGTCACCGGGGAGCTGTTTTTT; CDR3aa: CASSLAYVQGVTGELFF
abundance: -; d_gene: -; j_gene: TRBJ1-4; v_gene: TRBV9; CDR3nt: TGTGCCAGCAGCGTAGGTGCGTCGGGGGCGGGTGAAAAACTGTTTTTT; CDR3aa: CASSVGASGAGEKLFF
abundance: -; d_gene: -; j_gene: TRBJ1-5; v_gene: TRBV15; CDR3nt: TGTGCCACCAGCAGTGGAAGAGGAGGGGTCCGGGATCAGCCCCAGCATTTT; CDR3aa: CATSSGRGGVRDQPQHF
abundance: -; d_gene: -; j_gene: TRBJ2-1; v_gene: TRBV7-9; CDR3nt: TGTGCCAGCAGCATTGGGTACTCCTACAATGAGCAGTTCTTC; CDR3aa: CASSIGYSYNEQFF
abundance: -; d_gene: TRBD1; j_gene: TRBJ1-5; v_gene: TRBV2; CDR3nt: TGTGCCAGCAGGCCGACAGGGGCGGTCAATCAGCCCCAGCATTTT; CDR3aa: CASRPTGAVNQPQHF
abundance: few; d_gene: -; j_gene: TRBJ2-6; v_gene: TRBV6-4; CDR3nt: TGTGCCAGCAGTGACTCTGCCTCTGGGGCCAACGTCCTGACTTTC; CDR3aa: CASSDSASGANVLTF
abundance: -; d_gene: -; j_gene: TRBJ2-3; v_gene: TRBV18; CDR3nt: TGTGCCAGCTCACCCATTGGGGGGGCAAGCACAGATACGCAGTATTTT; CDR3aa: CASSPIGGASTDTQYF
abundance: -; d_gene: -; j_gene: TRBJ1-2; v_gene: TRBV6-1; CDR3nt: TGTGCCAGCAGTGAAGGACAGGCAACTGGCTACACCTTC; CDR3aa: CASSEGQATGYTF
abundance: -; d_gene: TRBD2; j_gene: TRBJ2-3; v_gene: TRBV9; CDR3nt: TGTGCCAGCAGCTCGGGACTAGCGGGAGGCTACACAGATACGCAGTATTTT; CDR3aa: CASSSGLAGGYTDTQYF
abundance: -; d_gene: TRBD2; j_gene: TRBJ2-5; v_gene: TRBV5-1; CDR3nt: TGCGCCAGCAGCTTGGGTGGAGCGGGAGTCCCAGAGACCCAGTACTTC; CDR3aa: CASSLGGAGVPETQYF
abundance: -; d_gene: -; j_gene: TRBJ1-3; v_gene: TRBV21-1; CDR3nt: TGTGCCAGCAGCAAAGAAACTGACAGATGTTTTGGAAACACCATATATTTT; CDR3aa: CASSKETDRCFGNTIYF
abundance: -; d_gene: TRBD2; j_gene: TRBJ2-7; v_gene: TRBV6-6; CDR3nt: TGTGCCAGCAGCTCGGCCAGCGGGAACTACGAGCAGTACTTC; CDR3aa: CASSSASGNYEQYF
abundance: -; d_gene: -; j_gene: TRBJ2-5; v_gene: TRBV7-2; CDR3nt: TGTGCCAGCAGCCCGGTGTTTGGCCCCGAAGAGACCCAGTACTTC; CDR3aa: CASSPVFGPEETQYF